The 28 T cell receptor beta chains presented below share a single source sample, sequenced in a study of neoadjuvant nivolumab and ipilimumab in lung cancer. The protocol was immunoSEQ multiplex PCR, while the TCRdb copy is restricted to in-frame clones and leaves out a portion. The sample has tens of thousands of clones, 82% seen once. Here the sequenced sample was peripheral blood, taken before neoadjuvant nivolumab, alone or with ipilimumab. The receptor source for this set is an adult with non-small cell lung cancer.

The gene calls are TRBV5-4 and TRBJ2-5; D is possibly TRBD2 (5 bases). This CDR3 has 14 residues. Trimming removed 0 bases from V and 1 base from J, with 7 bases in between. Germline values: CDR1 SGHNT, CDR2 YYREEE (reference sequence). The DNA for the CDR3 is TGTGCCAGCAGCTTGGGCCGGGGCCAAGAGACCCAGTACTTC. It codes for CASSLGRGQETQYF.

This clone came up a few times. The rearrangement joins TRBV5-4 to TRBJ1-2, with D maybe TRBD1 (6 bases). Per the germline V gene, CDR1 is SGHNT and CDR2 is YYREEE (reference sequence). V lost 4 bases to trimming and J lost 0 bases, with 13 bases between them. The CDR3 contains 15 residues. The CDR3 loop is CASSGRDKPNYGYTF. CDR3 nucleotide sequence: TGTGCCAGCAGCGGCCGGGACAAGCCTAACTATGGCTACACCTTC.

The CDR3, as DNA: TGTGCCAGCAGCCGATTCGGGACTAGCGGAGATACGCAGTATTTT. Its protein product is CASSRFGTSGDTQYF. The chain couples TRBV7-9 to TRBJ2-3; 11 bases fit TRBD2. This CDR3 contains 15 residues. Germline lookup yields CDR1 SEHNR and CDR2 FQNEAQ (reference sequence). Trimming took 5 bases from V and 5 from J; bases not matched to a gene: 6.

The chain combines TRBV11-3 with TRBJ2-2, with D possibly TRBD2 on 6 matching bases. V lost 5 bases to trimming and J lost 14 bases, with 18 bases between them. This CDR3 has 13 residues. Germline V CDR1 and CDR2: SGHNT, YENEEA. The CDR3 DNA sequence: TGTGCCAGCAGCGTGGACCCGGGGGAGGAACTGTTTTTT. Residues: CASSVDPGEELFF.

The rearrangement uses TRBV7-2 and TRBJ1-2; 8 bases are shared with TRBD1. Trimming took 2 bases from V and 4 from J; bases not matched to a gene: 3. The CDR3 is made up of 14 amino acids. Germline V gene sequence: CDR1 SGHTA, CDR2 FQGNSA. The CDR3 spells CASSLQGASYGYTF. CDR3 sequence (DNA): TGTGCCAGCAGCTTACAGGGGGCGAGCTATGGCTACACCTTC.

This clone was counted between two and nine times. The chain employs TRBV19 and TRBJ1-1, with no clear D. Trimming cost V 3 bases and J 5 bases, with 4 bases left between them. CDR1 and CDR2 (germline): LNHDA, SQIVND (reference sequence). The length of the CDR3 is 11 residues. Here the CDR3 reads CASSIGTEAFF. CDR3 bases: TGTGCCAGTAGTATCGGAACTGAAGCTTTCTTT.

The chain couples TRBV2 to TRBJ1-5; TRBD1 aligns across 9 bases. Per the germline V gene, CDR1 is SNHLY and CDR2 is FYNNEI. The CDR3 spans 16 residues. V dropped 3 bases and J dropped 2; count of bases not matched to a gene: 5. The CDR3 spells CASSEKTGGGNQPQHF. CDR3 coding DNA: TGTGCCAGCAGTGAGAAAACAGGGGGCGGCAATCAGCCCCAGCATTTT.

The chain carries TRBV7-6 and TRBJ2-1; D ambiguous. This CDR3 has 13 residues. The germline gives CDR1 SGHVS, CDR2 FNYEAQ. The V end was cut by 1 base, the J end by 4 bases, with 5 bases between. The CDR3 nucleotides read TGTGCCAGCAGCTTAGGCCAATACAATGAGCAGTTCTTC. It translates to CASSLGQYNEQFF.

The chain combines TRBV11-1 with TRBJ2-7, with TRBD2 as a possible D gene (5 bases). Per germline, CDR1 SGHAT and CDR2 FQDESV (reference sequence). This CDR3 spans 14 amino acids. The V end was cut by 1 base, the J end by 6 bases, with 13 bases between. The CDR3 DNA reads as TGTGCCAGCAGCTTAGTGGGGAGTTCCACCGAGCAGTACTTC. Translating gives CASSLVGSSTEQYF.

CDR3 sequence reads: CASRGDRNNEQFF. CDR3 nucleotides: TGTGCCAGCAGAGGGGACAGAAACAATGAGCAGTTCTTC. The rearrangement uses TRBV2 and TRBJ2-1; 7 nucleotides agree with TRBD1. Germline V gene lookup returns CDR1 SNHLY and CDR2 FYNNEI. Trimming at V came to 6 bases and at J to 5 bases, leaving 4 bases not matched to a gene. This CDR3 has 13 amino acids.

With respect to this clone: The germline gene is not matched at one end of the junction; a read error may be the cause. This sequence joins TRBV6-1 and TRBJ1-1; weak D call: TRBD1 (5 bases). Germline CDR1 and CDR2: MNHNS and SASEGT. The CDR3 has 13 amino acids. CDR3 residues: CASSENGAVSPGF. The CDR3 region has the DNA TGTGCCAGCAGTGAAAACGGGGCAGTTTCCCCTGGTTTT.

The chain combines TRBV14 with TRBJ2-7; D unresolved. CDR1 is SGHDN and CDR2 is FVKESK in the germline V gene. There are 11 residues in the CDR3. V lost 4 bases, J lost 7 bases, and 8 bases lay in between. The CDR3 is CASSRELEQYF. CDR3 sequence (DNA): TGTGCCAGCAGCCGAGAACTAGAGCAGTACTTC.

The chain employs TRBV6-5 and TRBJ1-2; D unresolved. Germline assignment: CDR1 MNHEY and CDR2 SVGAGI. With 8 bases removed from V and 8 bases from J, the gap between germline ends came to 12 bases. The CDR3 runs to 11 residues. The CDR3 bases are TGTGCCAGCGAGGCAGGAGGCGGCTACACCTTC. Translation gives CASEAGGGYTF.

The chain recombines TRBV5-1 with TRBJ2-2; TRBD2 might be the D (5 bases). Germline loops: CDR1 SGHRS, CDR2 YFSETQ. Trimming took 0 bases from V and 4 from J, leaving 10 bases between them. The CDR3 loop spans 15 amino acids. The CDR3 DNA follows: TGCGCCAGCAGCTTGGCCGGGGTGGGCACCGGGGAGCTGTTTTTT. It yields the protein CASSLAGVGTGELFF.

This chain uses TRBV11-3 with TRBJ2-1; D remains unclear. The CDR3 is made up of 14 amino acids. Germline V gene sequence: CDR1 SGHNT, CDR2 YENEEA. V was cut by 5 bases and J by 4 bases, with 12 bases left in between. The CDR3 coding sequence is TGTGCCAGCAGCCCCACTACCACATACAATGAGCAGTTCTTC. This codes for CASSPTTTYNEQFF.

V is TRBV28 and J is TRBJ2-3; the match to TRBD1 covers 9 bases. The CDR3 is made up of 14 amino acids. Germline-derived CDR1 and CDR2 are MDHEN and SYDVKM. Trimming removed 5 bases from V and 6 bases from J; junction bases left unmatched: 6. In DNA, the CDR3 is TGTGCCAGCAGTCCAAACAGGGGGCAGGATACGCAGTATTTT. Translated, it gives CASSPNRGQDTQYF.

This clone turned up a few times. This chain uses TRBV4-2 with TRBJ2-1, with D uncertain. In germline, CDR1 is LGHNA, CDR2 YNFKEQ. V lost 0 bases and J 0 bases, leaving 12 bases between the germline ends. There are 17 residues in the CDR3. CDR3 nucleotide sequence: TGTGCCAGCAGCCAAGATCCAGCGATTAGCTCCTACAATGAGCAGTTCTTC. Amino acids: CASSQDPAISSYNEQFF.

A note on this clone: At one end, the junction sequence differs from germline, possibly due to a read error. The rearrangement joins TRBV7-7 to TRBJ1-1; D gene unclear. The CDR3 sequence is 14 residues long. The germline gives CDR1 SSHAT, CDR2 FNYEAQ (reference sequence). The CDR3 is CASSSPIGDTEAFF. The CDR3 nucleotides are TGTGCTAGCAGCTCGCCGATCGGTGACACTGAAGCTTTCTTT.

The chain couples TRBV7-2 to TRBJ2-7; weak D call: TRBD2 (5 bases). The length of the CDR3 is 14 residues. V lost 1 base and J 2 bases, leaving 9 bases between the germline ends. Germline values: CDR1 SGHTA, CDR2 FQGNSA. CDR3 nucleotide sequence: TGTGCCAGCAGCTTAGGAGTGGGAGCCTACGAGCAGTACTTC. This translates into CASSLGVGAYEQYF.

This chain uses TRBV7-9 with TRBJ2-2; D remains ambiguous. The V end lost 2 bases, the J end lost 7 bases, and 11 bases lay between the germline ends. The CDR3 is 14 amino acids. In germline, CDR1 is SEHNR, CDR2 FQNEAQ (reference sequence). The CDR3 sequence is CASSLSSRDGELFF. The CDR3 nucleotides are TGTGCCAGCAGCTTAAGCAGTCGTGACGGGGAGCTGTTTTTT.

The chain couples TRBV5-5 to TRBJ2-7, with D possibly matching TRBD2 (5 bases). Germline V CDR1 and CDR2: SGHKS, YYEKEE (reference sequence). V was cut by 4 bases and J by 2 bases, with 10 bases left in between. The CDR3 loop spans 13 amino acids. CDR3 nucleotide sequence: TGTGCCAGCAGCCCGGACTCTACCTACGAGCAGTACTTC. Residues: CASSPDSTYEQYF.

The count of this clone is one. The chain is built from TRBV4-3 and TRBJ2-1, with 12 nucleotides matching TRBD2. CDR1 is LGHNA, CDR2 YSLEER, per germline. Germline trimming cut 0 bases from V and 4 bases from J; bases unmatched to any gene: 1. The CDR3 is made up of 16 amino acids. CDR3 sequence reads: CASSQDLAGGYNEQFF. CDR3 sequence (DNA): TGCGCCAGCAGCCAAGATCTAGCGGGAGGGTACAATGAGCAGTTCTTC.

The chain links TRBV18 to TRBJ1-2; 8 bases are shared with TRBD1. Trimming cost V 4 bases and J 3 bases; bases outside gene matches: 7. The germline gives CDR1 KGHSH, CDR2 LQKENI. CDR3 length: 15 amino acids. CDR3 DNA sequence: TGTGCCAGCTCACTAGAGGACAGGGCTTACTATGGCTACACCTTC. This gives the protein CASSLEDRAYYGYTF.

This rearrangement joins TRBV9 to TRBJ1-5; maybe TRBD1 (5 bases). The V end was cut by 0 bases, the J end by 6 bases, with 7 bases between. This CDR3 region has 13 residues. Germline V gene data show CDR1 as SGDLS and CDR2 as YYNGEE. The CDR3 protein is CASSVDDSQPQHF. CDR3 in DNA: TGTGCCAGCAGCGTAGACGACAGTCAGCCCCAGCATTTT.

J is TRBJ2-3 and V is TRBV10-2; 7 nucleotides match TRBD1. J gave up 1 base and V 8 bases, and 6 bases lay outside the gene matches. CDR3 length equals 14 residues. CDR1 and CDR2 from the germline V gene are WSHSY and SAAADI. This CDR3 is CASLRDSRTDTQYF. The DNA of the CDR3 is TGCGCCAGCCTAAGGGACAGCCGCACAGATACGCAGTATTTT.

The chain carries TRBV11-3 and TRBJ2-1; 9 positions match TRBD2. After removal of 5 bases from V and 9 bases from J, the junction contained 14 bases not matched to a gene. CDR3 size: 16 residues. CDR1 is SGHNT, CDR2 YENEEA, per germline. CDR3 sequence reads: CASSPETGTSWGEQFF. CDR3 in DNA: TGTGCCAGCAGCCCCGAGACCGGGACTAGCTGGGGTGAGCAGTTCTTC.

Details on this clone: The germline gene is not matched at one end of the junction; a read error may be the cause. The chain carries TRBV7-7 and TRBJ2-2; 10 positions agree with TRBD2. The CDR3 length is 15 residues. In germline, CDR1 is SSHAT, CDR2 FNYEAQ (reference sequence). The CDR3 region is CASSPASGSPGELFF. The CDR3 region has the DNA TGTGCTAGCAGCCCCGCTAGCGGGAGCCCCGGGGAGCTGTTTTTT.

About this clone: Compared with germline, one end of the junction differs, possibly owing to a read error. The chain carries TRBV10-2 and TRBJ2-3; D is uncertain. There are 13 residues in the CDR3. Looked up from germline, CDR1 is WSHSY and CDR2 is SAAADI. The CDR3 DNA is TGCGCCAGCAGGGAGTCAATCACAGATACGCAGTATTTT. Translated: CASRESITDTQYF.